This TCR beta chain came from a study of blood T cell repertoires in COVID-19. Study as a whole: Samples taken during acute and convalescent COVID-19 were collected in the United States, Italy and Spain.

CDR3 length: 14 residues. Germline loops: CDR1 MDHEN, CDR2 SYDVKM. Unmatched junction bases numbered 7, after V lost 3 bases and J lost 8 bases. Assay: immunoSEQ multiplex PCR; the TCRdb copy retains only in-frame clones and omits some. The sample lists roughly 440,000 clones; roughly 88% were seen once. Seattle participants joined during active infection and were tracked over time. V is TRBV28 and J is TRBJ1-2, with 9 bases identical to TRBD1. The sequence came from a woman in her forties or fifties with COVID-19, enrolled during active disease. Material for sequencing was peripheral blood. This chain's CDR3 is CASSLAGQGSGYTF. As DNA, the CDR3 is TGTGCCAGCAGTTTGGCGGGACAGGGTAGCGGCTACACCTTC.